This T cell receptor (beta chain) is drawn from a study of breast tumors, draining lymph nodes, adjacent tissues. General study points: The data were judged consistent with most tumor T cells coming from lymph node and expanding in tumor. Tumors had less TCR diversity than lymph nodes, more than nontumor tissue.

The trim removed 5 bases at V and 2 bases at J, leaving 18 bases unmatched. The V gene's germline CDR1 is DFQATT and CDR2 SNEGSKA (reference sequence). The CDR3 sequence is 19 residues long. TCRdb reprocessed the multiplex PCR reads with MiXCR, giving one entry per CDR3 protein. The sample holds about 230,000 distinct CDR3 sequences, approximately 31% seen once. On this clonotype: The antigen remains undetermined.

Samples came from axillary lymph nodes draining the breast cancer. The TCR was taken from a female donor with breast cancer. Some clones in this sample may be carry-over from other donors' samples. This sequence joins TRBV20-1 and TRBJ1-6; 7 bases agree with TRBD1. The specimen was axillary lymph node tissue. In DNA form, the CDR3 reads TGCAGTGCTGCTCCCACAGGGGTGGCCGGGACAGCCTATAATTCACCCCTCCACTTT. Translated: CSAAPTGVAGTAYNSPLHF.